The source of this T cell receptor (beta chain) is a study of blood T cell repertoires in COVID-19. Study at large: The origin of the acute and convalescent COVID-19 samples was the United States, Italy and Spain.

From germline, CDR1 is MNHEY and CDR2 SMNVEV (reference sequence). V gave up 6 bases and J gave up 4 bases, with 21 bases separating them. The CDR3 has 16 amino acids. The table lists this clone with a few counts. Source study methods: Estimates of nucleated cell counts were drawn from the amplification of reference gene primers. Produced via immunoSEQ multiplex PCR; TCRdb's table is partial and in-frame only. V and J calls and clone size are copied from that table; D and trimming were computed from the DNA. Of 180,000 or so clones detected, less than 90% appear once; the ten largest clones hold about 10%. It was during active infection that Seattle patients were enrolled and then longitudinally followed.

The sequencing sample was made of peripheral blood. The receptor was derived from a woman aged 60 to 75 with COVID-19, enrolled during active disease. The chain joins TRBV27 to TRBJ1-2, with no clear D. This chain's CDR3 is CASSLASIAGLYGYTF. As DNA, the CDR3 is TGTGCCAGCAGCCTAGCAAGCATCGCAGGCCTCTATGGCTACACCTTC.